This entry is about one T cell receptor beta chain. V gave up 0 bases and J gave up 3 bases, with 8 bases separating them. The CDR3 spans 14 residues. Germline CDR1 is LNHNV and CDR2 is YYDKDF (reference sequence). As processed by the authors: Estimation of nucleated cell counts was performed using reference gene primer amplification. This table comes from immunoSEQ multiplex PCR, and its TCRdb copy is limited to in-frame clones, with some not included. D and trimming were read from the DNA, whereas the V and J calls and clone size are those reported in that table. The sample has about 210,000 clones, approximately 90% seen once. The sample comes from a study of blood T cell repertoires in COVID-19. Study at large: The origin of the acute and convalescent COVID-19 samples was the United States, Italy and Spain. PBMCs, B-cell-depleted T cells, or T cells were the source of the cDNA or gDNA that made up the material.

The origin of this receptor is a man aged 55 to 69 who had recovered from COVID-19. Sequencing used peripheral blood. The chain has TRBV15 and TRBJ1-1; D is uncertain. The CDR3 spells CATSRDLAYTEAFF. The CDR3, as DNA: TGTGCCACCAGCAGAGATCTGGCCTACACTGAAGCTTTCTTT.